These T cell receptor beta chains were read from a single sample in a study of CD4 T cells in relation to SARS-CoV-2 and coronaviruses. The protocol was immunoSEQ multiplex PCR, while the TCRdb copy is restricted to in-frame clones and leaves out a portion. The sample includes around 31,000 clones, 65% to 80% of them seen just once. Antigens of these TCRs are unknown. Material: memory CD4+ T cells from PBMCs, cultured in vitro. Receptors were obtained from an adult with COVID-19. Both conserved end residues are trimmed from each CDR3. D genes are given only for firm matches.

TRBV19	TRBJ2-4	-	ASSTAGENIQY
TRBV24-1	TRBJ2-7	TRBD1	ATSDGQDREQY
TRBV2	TRBJ1-5	TRBD1	ASSRTGGVQPQH
TRBV19	TRBJ1-1	TRBD1	ASSIRDRGTNTEAF
TRBV28	TRBJ2-1	-	ASSLSGRNRNEQF
TRBV7-9	TRBJ2-1	TRBD2	ASSYLAGPPNEQF
TRBV7-9	TRBJ2-3	-	ASSLAVQSDTQY
TRBV28	TRBJ2-7	TRBD2	ASSLTGTSGTNEQY
TRBV5-1	TRBJ2-5	-	ASSFDVGVQETQY
TRBV5-5	TRBJ2-2	TRBD2	ASSPSGTNTGELF
TRBV6-2/TRBV6-3	TRBJ2-3	TRBD2	ASSKHGREMGTDTQY
TRBV5-6	TRBJ1-1	-	ASSLLGKNTEAF
TRBV4-1	TRBJ1-5	TRBD1	ASSHPVGTGDNQPQH
TRBV29-1	TRBJ2-5	TRBD1	SACNSTGWVGETQY
TRBV18	TRBJ2-3	TRBD2	ASSHTSGTWTDTQY
TRBV28	TRBJ1-1	-	ASRRTAMNTEAF
TRBV19	TRBJ2-5	-	ASSMSQETQY
TRBV6-2/TRBV6-3	TRBJ2-2	TRBD2	ASSYYGRGNPGELF
TRBV27	TRBJ2-2	-	ASSLSDYGGRPGLYGELF
TRBV5-1	TRBJ2-7	TRBD1	ARSTGD
TRBV18	TRBJ2-1	TRBD2	ASSPSSGRSFYNEQF
TRBV30	TRBJ1-4	-	AWSADPTSGKLF
TRBV19	TRBJ2-5	-	ASSKTETQY
TRBV30	TRBJ2-4	TRBD1	AWRETGGADIQY
TRBV30	TRBJ2-4	TRBD2	AWSAQREGNIQY
TRBV20-1	TRBJ2-7	TRBD2	SASGRASGTGEQY
TRBV24-1	TRBJ1-5	TRBD1	ATSDRAPATGVDQPQH
TRBV7-3	TRBJ2-7	-	ASSLEGPGDNEQY
TRBV19	TRBJ2-7	TRBD2	ASKTSREVDEQY
TRBV15	TRBJ1-5	TRBD1	ATSVQQITGEGPQH
TRBV6-5	TRBJ2-5	-	ASSSSDLDETQY
TRBV5-1	TRBJ2-7	-	ASSLLSGTYEQY
TRBV23-1	TRBJ2-1	TRBD2	ASRRLAGVDEQF
TRBV7-2	TRBJ2-1	-	ASSLGGSYNEQF
TRBV28	TRBJ2-2	TRBD2	ASSFTGLAGNTGELF
TRBV5-1	TRBJ2-1	TRBD1	ASGRTGNPHSYNEQF
TRBV19	TRBJ1-5	-	ASSIDPPTRQPQH
TRBV5-4	TRBJ2-7	TRBD2	ASSPSGGGTYEQY
TRBV28	TRBJ1-4	TRBD1	ASSLSSGTGYEKLF
TRBV2	TRBJ1-1	TRBD1	ASSEAQGAEAF
TRBV5-6	TRBJ2-1	TRBD2	ASSLVVGLAGGYEQF